The rows below give T cell receptor beta chains drawn from one sample of a study of blood T cell repertoires in COVID-19. Clones were sequenced by immunoSEQ multiplex PCR, and TCRdb holds only the in-frame ones, with some missing. The sample lists 400,000 to 500,000 clones, approximately 91% seen once, with roughly 1.4% in the top ten. Sequenced input: PBMCs or T cells enriched from blood (not recorded which). These receptors all stem from a young woman who had been exposed to COVID-19. The CDR3 runs from the conserved cysteine through the conserved F or W. D genes are given only for firm matches. Clone size is given for some rows only: seen once, a few or many times, or a class if the clone is expanded.

clone_size: -; v_call: TRBV7-8; d_call: TRBD1; j_call: TRBJ1-5; cdr3_aa: CASSSGPGQGSGQPQHF; cdr3_nt: TGTGCCAGCAGTTCTGGCCCGGGACAGGGTTCGGGTCAGCCCCAGCATTTT
clone_size: -; v_call: TRBV19; d_call: TRBD2; j_call: TRBJ2-5; cdr3_aa: CASSLDPGTSLETQYF; cdr3_nt: TGTGCCAGTAGTCTTGACCCCGGGACTAGCTTAGAGACCCAGTACTTC
clone_size: -; v_call: TRBV19; d_call: TRBD1; j_call: TRBJ1-5; cdr3_aa: CASRQGNQPQHF; cdr3_nt: TGTGCCAGTCGACAGGGGAATCAGCCCCAGCATTTT
clone_size: -; v_call: TRBV6-6; d_call: TRBD2; j_call: TRBJ2-2; cdr3_aa: CASSRIAGGTNTGELFF; cdr3_nt: TGTGCCAGCAGTCGTATAGCGGGAGGTACGAACACCGGGGAGCTGTTTTTT
clone_size: -; v_call: TRBV18; d_call: TRBD1; j_call: TRBJ2-5; cdr3_aa: CANSPLPDRQETQYF; cdr3_nt: TGTGCCAACTCACCTCTCCCGGACAGGCAAGAGACCCAGTACTTC
clone_size: -; v_call: TRBV5-1; d_call: -; j_call: TRBJ1-5; cdr3_aa: CASSLGASNQPQHF; cdr3_nt: TGCGCCAGCAGCCTGGGGGCTAGCAATCAGCCCCAGCATTTT
clone_size: once; v_call: TRBV7-2; d_call: -; j_call: TRBJ2-7; cdr3_aa: CASSFEGPYEQYF; cdr3_nt: TGTGCCAGCAGCTTCGAGGGCCCCTACGAGCAGTACTTC
clone_size: -; v_call: TRBV7-2; d_call: -; j_call: TRBJ1-1; cdr3_aa: CASSLWSSEAFF; cdr3_nt: TGTGCCAGCAGCTTATGGAGCTCTGAAGCTTTCTTT
clone_size: -; v_call: TRBV19; d_call: TRBD2; j_call: TRBJ2-7; cdr3_aa: CASSKGLDLYEQYF; cdr3_nt: TGTGCCAGTAGTAAGGGACTAGACCTCTACGAGCAGTACTTC
clone_size: -; v_call: TRBV7-9; d_call: TRBD1; j_call: TRBJ1-1; cdr3_aa: CASSIDRVNTEAFF; cdr3_nt: TGTGCCAGCAGTATAGACAGGGTGAACACTGAAGCTTTCTTT
clone_size: once; v_call: TRBV9; d_call: -; j_call: TRBJ2-5; cdr3_aa: CASSVASGHPQETQYF; cdr3_nt: TGTGCCAGCAGCGTAGCCTCCGGACACCCCCAAGAGACCCAGTACTTC
clone_size: -; v_call: TRBV4-3; d_call: -; j_call: TRBJ1-4; cdr3_aa: CASSQCKVGDTTNEKLFF; cdr3_nt: TGCGCCAGCAGCCAGTGCAAGGTAGGGGACACTACCAATGAAAAACTGTTTTTT
clone_size: few; v_call: TRBV14; d_call: -; j_call: TRBJ2-3; cdr3_aa: CASSQVPADTQYF; cdr3_nt: TGTGCCAGCAGCCAAGTCCCGGCAGATACGCAGTATTTT
clone_size: -; v_call: TRBV7-8; d_call: TRBD2; j_call: TRBJ2-2; cdr3_aa: CASSLVPSGVSGELFF; cdr3_nt: TGTGCCAGCAGCTTAGTACCTAGCGGGGTCTCCGGGGAGCTGTTTTTT
clone_size: few; v_call: TRBV24-1; d_call: -; j_call: TRBJ1-2; cdr3_aa: CATSQDSNYGYTF; cdr3_nt: TGTGCCACCAGCCAGGATTCTAACTATGGCTACACCTTC
clone_size: -; v_call: TRBV11-3; d_call: -; j_call: TRBJ1-1; cdr3_aa: CASSSTGNTEAFF; cdr3_nt: TGTGCCAGCAGCTCGACAGGGAACACTGAAGCTTTCTTT
clone_size: -; v_call: TRBV6-5; d_call: TRBD2; j_call: TRBJ2-7; cdr3_aa: CASSYGTSYEQYF; cdr3_nt: TGTGCCAGCAGTTATGGGACTAGTTACGAGCAGTACTTC
clone_size: -; v_call: TRBV6-6; d_call: TRBD1; j_call: TRBJ2-3; cdr3_aa: CASSYGDRGSTDTQYF; cdr3_nt: TGTGCCAGCAGTTACGGAGACAGGGGTAGCACAGATACGCAGTATTTT
clone_size: -; v_call: TRBV28; d_call: -; j_call: TRBJ2-7; cdr3_aa: CASSFQGEQYF; cdr3_nt: TGTGCCAGCAGTTTCCAGGGCGAGCAGTACTTC
clone_size: -; v_call: TRBV2; d_call: -; j_call: TRBJ2-1; cdr3_aa: CAVRVAYNEQFF; cdr3_nt: TGTGCCGTCAGGGTTGCCTACAATGAGCAGTTCTTC
clone_size: -; v_call: TRBV5-1; d_call: TRBD1; j_call: TRBJ2-5; cdr3_aa: CASSFFPGGPQETQYF; cdr3_nt: TGCGCCAGCAGCTTCTTTCCAGGGGGTCCCCAAGAGACCCAGTACTTC
clone_size: -; v_call: TRBV29-1; d_call: -; j_call: TRBJ1-2; cdr3_aa: CSVEGRSGYTF; cdr3_nt: TGCAGCGTTGAGGGGAGGTCTGGCTACACCTTC
clone_size: -; v_call: TRBV5-4; d_call: TRBD2; j_call: TRBJ2-5; cdr3_aa: CASSLASGGMETQYF; cdr3_nt: TGTGCCAGCAGCTTGGCTAGCGGGGGGATGGAGACCCAGTACTTC
clone_size: -; v_call: TRBV7-2; d_call: -; j_call: TRBJ2-1; cdr3_aa: CASSLLGTASYNEQFF; cdr3_nt: TGTGCCAGCAGCTTATTAGGTACAGCCTCCTACAATGAGCAGTTCTTC
clone_size: few; v_call: TRBV28; d_call: TRBD1; j_call: TRBJ1-6; cdr3_aa: CASSLTGTGASPLHF; cdr3_nt: TGTGCCAGCAGTTTAACCGGGACAGGTGCGAGTCCCCTCCACTTT
clone_size: -; v_call: TRBV6-5; d_call: -; j_call: TRBJ1-1; cdr3_aa: CASSYSAARDRAEAFF; cdr3_nt: TGTGCCAGCAGTTACTCCGCCGCCAGGGATCGCGCTGAAGCTTTCTTT
clone_size: -; v_call: TRBV7-2; d_call: -; j_call: TRBJ2-7; cdr3_aa: CASSSIVPPYEQYF; cdr3_nt: TGTGCCAGCAGCTCAATAGTGCCCCCTTACGAGCAGTACTTC
clone_size: once; v_call: TRBV18; d_call: TRBD1; j_call: TRBJ2-7; cdr3_aa: CASSPGQGAYEQYF; cdr3_nt: TGTGCCAGCTCACCCGGACAGGGGGCCTACGAGCAGTACTTC
clone_size: -; v_call: TRBV19; d_call: TRBD1; j_call: TRBJ1-4; cdr3_aa: CASSISGQITLATNEKLFF; cdr3_nt: TGTGCCAGTAGTATTTCGGGACAGATAACCCTTGCAACTAATGAAAAACTGTTTTTT
clone_size: -; v_call: TRBV5-1; d_call: -; j_call: TRBJ2-1; cdr3_aa: CASSLGLGGATSSYNEQFF; cdr3_nt: TGCGCCAGCAGCTTGGGGTTAGGGGGAGCTACGAGCTCCTACAATGAGCAGTTCTTC
clone_size: -; v_call: TRBV28; d_call: -; j_call: TRBJ1-2; cdr3_aa: CASRYSIYGYTF; cdr3_nt: TGTGCCAGCAGGTACAGTATCTATGGCTACACCTTC
clone_size: -; v_call: TRBV5-4; d_call: -; j_call: TRBJ1-4; cdr3_aa: CATAGQSNEKLFF; cdr3_nt: TGTGCCACCGCGGGCCAGTCGAATGAAAAACTGTTTTTT
clone_size: -; v_call: TRBV29-1; d_call: -; j_call: TRBJ1-2; cdr3_aa: CSVEDRVAGEGYTF; cdr3_nt: TGCAGCGTTGAAGATCGAGTAGCAGGGGAGGGCTACACCTTC
clone_size: -; v_call: TRBV5-4; d_call: TRBD1; j_call: TRBJ2-7; cdr3_aa: CASSYTGDPYEQYF; cdr3_nt: TGTGCCAGCAGCTATACAGGGGACCCCTACGAGCAGTACTTC
clone_size: -; v_call: TRBV28; d_call: TRBD2; j_call: TRBJ2-7; cdr3_aa: CASRLSGATYEQYF; cdr3_nt: TGTGCCAGCAGATTAAGCGGGGCCACCTACGAGCAGTACTTC
clone_size: -; v_call: TRBV12-3/TRBV12-4; d_call: TRBD1; j_call: TRBJ1-5; cdr3_aa: CASEQGGNQPQHF; cdr3_nt: TGTGCCAGTGAACAGGGGGGCAATCAGCCCCAGCATTTT
clone_size: -; v_call: TRBV12-5; d_call: -; j_call: TRBJ2-3; cdr3_aa: CASAPREGGTDTQYF; cdr3_nt: TGTGCTAGTGCACCCAGGGAAGGGGGCACAGATACGCAGTATTTT
clone_size: -; v_call: TRBV6-5; d_call: TRBD1; j_call: TRBJ2-7; cdr3_aa: CASSRQGYNYEQYF; cdr3_nt: TGTGCCAGCAGTCGACAGGGATACAACTACGAGCAGTACTTC
clone_size: -; v_call: TRBV15; d_call: TRBD1; j_call: TRBJ2-4; cdr3_aa: CATSRSIGQGRTKNIQYF; cdr3_nt: TGTGCCACCAGCAGATCGATAGGACAGGGACGGACCAAAAACATTCAGTACTTC
clone_size: -; v_call: TRBV7-3; d_call: -; j_call: TRBJ2-1; cdr3_aa: CASSSRAGTDNEQFF; cdr3_nt: TGTGCCAGCAGCTCACGCGCCGGGACTGACAATGAGCAGTTCTTC
clone_size: -; v_call: TRBV9; d_call: -; j_call: TRBJ2-3; cdr3_aa: CASSVELFTDTQYF; cdr3_nt: TGTGCCAGCAGCGTAGAACTTTTCACAGATACGCAGTATTTT